One and the same sample provided the 24 T cell receptor beta chains below, sequenced in a study of T cells in women clearing cervical HPV infection. Sequencing used immunoSEQ multiplex PCR; TCRdb keeps in-frame clones, though not all of them. This sample contains more than 40,000 clones. Sequencing used blood buffy coat. These receptors all stem from a woman between 18 and 75 years old with a cervical HPV16 infection that either progressed to CIN3+ or cleared (not recorded which).

A note on this clone: The read finishes 3 residues shy of the CDR3 end, and the germline J gene is used to complete it. The chain recombines TRBV29-1 with TRBJ2-3; 8 bases are shared with TRBD1. The CDR3 loop spans 14 amino acids. CDR1 is SQVTM and CDR2 is ANQGSEA in the germline V gene. The V gene end was trimmed by 5 bases and the J gene end by 5 bases; junction bases not matched to a gene: 9. The CDR3 sequence is CSVYLQGVEDTQYF. CDR3 bases read: TGCAGCGTTTACTTACAGGGGGTCGAAGATACG.

On this clone: The missing CDR3 end, 3 residues past where the read stops, is filled in from the germline J gene. V usage is TRBV10-1 and J usage is TRBJ2-7, with a tentative D call TRBD1 (6 bases). V was cut by 5 bases and J by 2 bases, with 10 bases left in between. The V gene's germline CDR1 is WNHNN and CDR2 SYGVQD (reference sequence). CDR3 length equals 13 residues. CDR3 amino acids: CASSLDSTYEQYF. CDR3 bases read: TGCGCCAGCAGTCTGGACAGTACCTACGAG.

Concerning this clone: The CDR3 end falls 3 residues outside the read, so it is completed with the germline J gene. The chain links TRBV5-1 to TRBJ1-5, with 8 bases fitting TRBD1. This CDR3 region has 14 residues. After removal of 4 bases from V and 9 bases from J, the junction contained 9 bases not matched to a gene. CDR1 is SGHRS and CDR2 is YFSETQ in the germline V gene. CDR3 bases read: TGCGCCAGCAGCCCACGGACAGGGAAACCGCCC. It is translated as CASSPRTGKPP. The full-length CDR3 reads as CASSPRTGKPPQHF.

Turning to this clone: The read gets to within 3 residues of the CDR3 end, and the germline J gene fills in the rest. This chain uses TRBV19 with TRBJ1-5; a possible D gene is TRBD1 (6 bases). From germline, CDR1 is LNHDA and CDR2 SQIVND (reference sequence). This CDR3 contains 12 residues. V was pared by 10 bases and J by 4 bases, with 11 bases between. CDR3 in amino acids: CATNRANQPQHF. CDR3 DNA (partial): TGTGCCACAAACAGGGCGAATCAGCCC.

About this clone itself: The read ends 3 residues shy of where the CDR3 ends; the end is completed using the germline J gene. The chain links TRBV29-1 to TRBJ1-2, with a weak D call TRBD1 (5 bases). Germline-derived CDR1 and CDR2 are SQVTM and ANQGSEA. Trimming stripped 6 bases from V and 4 bases from J, with 15 bases between. The CDR3 runs 13 residues. CDR3 in amino acids: CSVFEGSLYGYTF. The sequenced CDR3 bases are TGCAGCGTCTTTGAGGGGAGCCTCTATGGC.

As concerns this clone: The DNA ends 3 residues before the CDR3 does, and the rest of the CDR3 is filled in from the germline J gene. J is TRBJ1-5 and V is TRBV29-1, with unresolved D. There are 14 residues in the CDR3. The V end was cut by 7 bases, the J end by 5 bases, with 18 bases between. Germline CDR1 and CDR2: SQVTM and ANQGSEA. The sequenced CDR3 bases are TGCAGCGCCTCAACCACGAACTCCGATCAGCCC. This translates into CSASTTNSDQP. The complete CDR3 reads CSASTTNSDQPQHF.

As concerns this clone: Sequencing ends 3 residues short of the CDR3 end; the germline J gene provides the rest. V and J are TRBV3-1 (or the pseudogene TRBV3-2) and TRBJ1-6; 9 bases fit TRBD1. J lost 8 bases, V lost 1 base, and 12 bases had no gene match. Looked up from germline, CDR1 is LGHDT and CDR2 is YNNKEL (reference sequence). The CDR3 consists of 18 residues. The covered CDR3 bases are TGTGCCAGCAGCCAAGCCCCTTGGACAGGGGTTAGTTATTCACCC. This sequence encodes CASSQAPWTGVSYSP. The CDR3 in its entirety is CASSQAPWTGVSYSPLHF.

CDR3 loop: CASSLAGLEYEQYF. The covered CDR3 bases are TGTGCCAGCAGCTTAGCGGGACTGGAGTACGAG. The chain recombines TRBV11-2 with TRBJ2-7; maybe TRBD2 (6 bases). From the germline J gene comes the end of the CDR3, since the read stops 3 residues before it. Germline values: CDR1 SGHAT, CDR2 FQNNGV. This CDR3 region has 14 residues. Between the trimmed V and J ends, which lost 1 base and 4 bases, there was a span of 11 bases.

On this clone: Read coverage stops 3 residues before the CDR3 terminus; the germline J gene supplies the remainder. The V and J genes are TRBV19 and TRBJ2-2; possible D gene TRBD1, 6 bases. Germline CDR1 and CDR2: LNHDA and SQIVND (reference sequence). CDR3 length: 16 residues. CDR3 DNA (partial): TGTGCCAGTAGTATTCTGCAGGGGTGGGATAATGAAAAG. Protein: CASSILQGWDNEK. The entire CDR3 sequence reads CASSILQGWDNEKLFF.

Comment on this clone: The read is 3 residues too short to cover the CDR3 end, so that end is filled in from the germline J gene. The chain recombines TRBV15 with TRBJ1-4; no reliable D call. V was trimmed by 4 bases and J by 2 bases, leaving 8 bases between them. The CDR3 is made up of 14 amino acids. Germline loops: CDR1 LNHNV, CDR2 YYDKDF (reference sequence). The CDR3 reads CATSTLETNEKLFF. CDR3 DNA, as far as it was read: TGTGCCACCAGCACATTAGAGACTAATGAAAAA. Based on the CDR3 plus reference TRBV15 and TRBJ1-4, the full variable domain is DAMVIQNPRYQVTQFGKPVTLSCSQTLNHNVMYWYQQKSSQAPKLLFHYYDKDFNNEADTPDNFQSRRPNTSFCFLDIRSPGLGDTAMYLCATSTLETNEKLFFGSGTQLSVL.

To note about this clone: The read ends 3 residues before the CDR3 terminus; that terminus is restored from the germline J gene. The chain couples TRBV18 to TRBJ1-2; D is unresolved. CDR3 length equals 15 residues. Germline V gene lookup returns CDR1 KGHSH and CDR2 LQKENI. The CDR3 here is CASSPQEFAQDTYTF. The CDR3 bases that were read are TGTGCCAGCTCACCTCAGGAATTTGCCCAAGATACC.

As for this clone: The CDR3 is cut off 3 residues early in the read; its end comes from the germline J gene. The gene calls are TRBV19 and TRBJ2-5, with 8 bases lining up with TRBD2. CDR1 LNHDA and CDR2 SQIVND come from the germline V gene (reference sequence). This CDR3 has 16 residues. Trimming took 1 base from V and 1 from J; bases not matched to a gene: 5. The CDR3 DNA, read in part, is TGTGCCAGTAGTATAGTCAGCGGGGGTCCCCAAGAGACC. Amino acid sequence: CASSIVSGGPQET. The whole CDR3 sequence is CASSIVSGGPQETQYF.

As concerns this clone: The CDR3 end lies 3 residues beyond the end of the read and is filled in from the germline J gene. This chain connects TRBV19 to TRBJ2-5; tentative D call: TRBD2 (5 bases). V was pared by 5 bases and J by 2 bases, with 12 bases between. Germline lookup yields CDR1 LNHDA and CDR2 SQIVND (reference sequence). There are 14 residues in the CDR3. This CDR3 is CASSAGGRQETQYF. Partial CDR3 DNA: TGTGCCAGTAGTGCCGGCGGGCGGCAAGAGACC.

Regarding this clone: The read is 3 residues too short to cover the CDR3 end, so that end is filled in from the germline J gene. The chain couples TRBV19 to TRBJ2-1; 9 nucleotides agree with TRBD1. The CDR3 runs to 15 residues. The junction had 4 bases not matched to a gene; V was cut back by 2 bases and J by 5 bases. Germline-derived CDR1 and CDR2 are LNHDA and SQIVND (reference sequence). Partial CDR3 DNA: TGTGCCAGTAGTATAACCGGGACAGGGAACAATGAG. Protein: CASSITGTGNNE. From start to end, the CDR3 is CASSITGTGNNEQFF.

Points on this clone: The observed sequence ends 3 residues before the CDR3 terminus, with the missing tail filled in from the germline J gene. The V call is TRBV9, the J call TRBJ2-3, with D perhaps matching TRBD2 (5 bases). The CDR3 length is 15 residues. CDR1 and CDR2 (germline): SGDLS, YYNGEE. V lost 0 bases and J lost 6, with 14 bases in between. CDR3 protein: CASSVAGLGGDTQYF. Partial CDR3 DNA: TGTGCCAGCAGCGTAGCTGGGCTGGGCGGGGATACG.

Turning to this clone: The sequence runs out 3 residues before the end of the CDR3; the remainder is reconstructed from the germline J gene. The chain links TRBV20-1 to TRBJ1-6; D may be TRBD1 (6 bases). The germline V and J ends were trimmed by 7 bases and 7 bases, with 20 bases remaining between them. CDR3 size: 15 residues. Germline V gives CDR1 DFQATT, CDR2 SNEGSKA (reference sequence). The DNA read from the CDR3 is TGCAGTGATATACCCGGGACAAAGGCCAATTCACCC. It encodes CSDIPGTKANSP. The whole CDR3 protein reads CSDIPGTKANSPLHF.

Worth noting for this clone: The read terminates 3 residues before the CDR3 end, so the remaining end is supplied by the germline J gene. The chain employs TRBV2 and TRBJ2-2; a weak D match, TRBD1 (7 bases). This CDR3 contains 17 residues. Germline loops: CDR1 SNHLY, CDR2 FYNNEI. V shed 6 bases and J shed 5 bases, with 22 bases lying between them. The CDR3 region is CASSGRRQGGLTGELFF. The CDR3 bases that were read are TGTGCCAGCAGCGGCAGACGACAGGGAGGCCTAACCGGGGAG.

This clone counts as medium-sized by frequency. Read coverage stops 3 residues before the CDR3 terminus; the germline J gene supplies the remainder. This chain links TRBV7-8 with TRBJ1-5; D not resolved. The CDR3 consists of 12 residues. Germline CDR1 reads SGHVS; CDR2 reads FQNEAQ. The V and J ends lost 2 bases and 4 bases respectively, with 3 bases between them. The CDR3 DNA, read in part, is TGTGCCAGCAGCTTACCAAATCAGCCC. It translates to CASSLPNQP. The CDR3, in full, reads CASSLPNQPQHF.

As for this clone: The read ends 3 residues before the CDR3 terminus; that terminus is restored from the germline J gene. The chain couples TRBV30 to TRBJ2-1; TRBD2 agrees at 14 bases. The CDR3 sequence is 18 residues long. Germline CDR1 GTSNPN, CDR2 SVGIG (reference sequence). Trimming cost V 4 bases and J 1 base; bases outside gene matches: 9. Partial CDR3 DNA: TGTGCCTGGACCCAGACCGGGACTAGCGGGAGTTCCTACAATGAG. Its protein is CAWTQTGTSGSSYNE. The full CDR3 sequence reads CAWTQTGTSGSSYNEQFF.

Worth noting for this clone: The read terminates 3 residues ahead of where the CDR3 ends, so the germline J gene completes it. This rearrangement joins TRBV5-1 to TRBJ1-4, with D perhaps matching TRBD1 (6 bases). CDR1 is SGHRS and CDR2 is YFSETQ in the germline V gene. This CDR3 is 16 amino acids long. Trimming removed 4 bases from V and 8 bases from J, with 21 bases in between. Incomplete CDR3 DNA: TGCGCCAGCAGCACTGGACAGCCCCACGACAGGGAAAAA. It codes for CASSTGQPHDREK. The entire CDR3 reads CASSTGQPHDREKLFF. The full variable domain, with the rest looked up from reference TRBV5-1 and TRBJ1-4, is KAGVTQTPRYLIKTRGQQVTLSCSPISGHRSVSWYQQTPGQGLQFLFEYFSETQRNKGNFPGRFSGRQFSNSRSEMNVSTLELGDSALYLCASSTGQPHDREKLFFGSGTQLSVL.

Points on this clone: Coverage ceases 3 residues before the CDR3 finishes, and the germline J gene fills in the end. V gene TRBV29-1 combines with J gene TRBJ1-5; 7 nucleotides align to TRBD1. Germline lookup yields CDR1 SQVTM and CDR2 ANQGSEA. The CDR3 is made up of 15 amino acids. Trimming removed 7 bases from V and 3 bases from J; junction bases left unmatched: 12. The DNA read from the CDR3 is TGCAGCGCTTGCGGACAGGACTGTGTCAATCAGCCC. This sequence encodes CSACGQDCVNQP. The CDR3, in full, reads CSACGQDCVNQPQHF.

On this clone: The observed sequence ends 3 residues before the CDR3 terminus, with the missing tail filled in from the germline J gene. The chain links TRBV2 to TRBJ2-1; perhaps TRBD1 as D (6 bases). Trimming cost V 7 bases and J 2 bases, with 12 bases left between them. The CDR3 has 14 residues. Germline assignment: CDR1 SNHLY and CDR2 FYNNEI. CDR3 DNA (partial): TGTGCCAGCAAGAGAGACAGGACCTACAATGAG. Translation gives CASKRDRTYNE. Given in full, the CDR3 is CASKRDRTYNEQFF.

Turning to this clone: The read gets to within 3 residues of the CDR3 end, and the germline J gene fills in the rest. The gene calls are TRBV5-1 and TRBJ2-7, with D maybe TRBD1 (6 bases). Germline CDR1 is SGHRS and CDR2 is YFSETQ. The V end lost 4 bases, the J end lost 3 bases, and 11 bases lay between the germline ends. The CDR3 has 13 residues. CDR3 residues: CASSRQDNYEQYF. CDR3 DNA (partial): TGCGCCAGCAGCAGACAGGATAACTACGAG. The whole variable domain, remainder taken from reference TRBV5-1 and TRBJ2-7, is KAGVTQTPRYLIKTRGQQVTLSCSPISGHRSVSWYQQTPGQGLQFLFEYFSETQRNKGNFPGRFSGRQFSNSRSEMNVSTLELGDSALYLCASSRQDNYEQYFGPGTRLTVT.

As regards this clone: The read halts 3 residues ahead of the CDR3 end, with the missing end drawn from the germline J gene. The J gene is TRBJ1-3, the V gene TRBV7-9; 9 bases match TRBD1. Germline CDR1 is SEHNR and CDR2 is FQNEAQ (reference sequence). The CDR3 sequence is 15 residues long. J gave up 2 bases and V 5 bases, and 4 bases lay outside the gene matches. The CDR3 sequence: CASSQWTGAGNTIYF. The CDR3 DNA, read in part, is TGTGCCAGCAGCCAATGGACAGGGGCTGGAAACACC.